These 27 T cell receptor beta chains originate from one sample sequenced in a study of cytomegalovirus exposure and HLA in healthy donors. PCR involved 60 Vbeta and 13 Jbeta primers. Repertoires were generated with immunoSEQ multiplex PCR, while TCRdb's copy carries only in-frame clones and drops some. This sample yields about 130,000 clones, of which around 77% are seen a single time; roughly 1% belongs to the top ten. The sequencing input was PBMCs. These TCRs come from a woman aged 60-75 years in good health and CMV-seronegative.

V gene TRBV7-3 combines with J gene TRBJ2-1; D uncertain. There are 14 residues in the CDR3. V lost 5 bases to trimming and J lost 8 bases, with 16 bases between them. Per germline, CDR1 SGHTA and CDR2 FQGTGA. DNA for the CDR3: TGTGCCAGCAGCCTAGGTCCTTTGGCATATGAGCAGTTCTTC. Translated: CASSLGPLAYEQFF.

CDR3 nucleotide sequence: TGTGCCAGCAGCGTAGTGGGACACAGCTCCTACCTTGGAAACACCATATATTTT. Protein sequence: CASSVVGHSSYLGNTIYF. The chain has TRBV9 and TRBJ1-3, with a tentative D call TRBD1 (6 bases). The CDR3 runs 18 residues. Trimming removed 0 bases from V and 3 bases from J, with 19 bases in between. Germline V gives CDR1 SGDLS, CDR2 YYNGEE.

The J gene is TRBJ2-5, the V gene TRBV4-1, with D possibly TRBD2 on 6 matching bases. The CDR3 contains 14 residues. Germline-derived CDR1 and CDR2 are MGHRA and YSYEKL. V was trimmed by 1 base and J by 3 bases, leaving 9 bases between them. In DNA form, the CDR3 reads TGCGCCAGCAGCCAAGCGACGGGAGAAGAGACCCAGTACTTC. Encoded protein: CASSQATGEETQYF.

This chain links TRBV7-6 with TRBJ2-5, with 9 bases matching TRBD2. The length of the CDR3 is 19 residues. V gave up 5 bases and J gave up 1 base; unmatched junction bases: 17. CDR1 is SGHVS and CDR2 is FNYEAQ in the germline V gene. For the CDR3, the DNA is TGTGCCAGCAGCCGATGGGGGAGGTCAGCGGGGGGCCTCCAAGAGACCCAGTACTTC. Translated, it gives CASSRWGRSAGGLQETQYF. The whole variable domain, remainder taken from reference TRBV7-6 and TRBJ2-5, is GAGVSQSPRYKVTKRGQDVALRCDPISGHVSLYWYRQALGQGPEFLTYFNYEAQQDKSGLPNDRFSAERPEGSISTLTIQRTEQRDSAMYRCASSRWGRSAGGLQETQYFGPGTRLLVL.

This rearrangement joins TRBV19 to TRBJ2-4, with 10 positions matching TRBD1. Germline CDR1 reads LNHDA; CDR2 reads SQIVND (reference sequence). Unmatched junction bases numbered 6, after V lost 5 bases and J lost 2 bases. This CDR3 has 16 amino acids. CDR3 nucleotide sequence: TGTGCCAGTAGTCCAGGGACAGGGGCCACCAAAAACATTCAGTACTTC. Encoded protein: CASSPGTGATKNIQYF. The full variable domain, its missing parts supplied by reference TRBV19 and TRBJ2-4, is DGGITQSPKYLFRKEGQNVTLSCEQNLNHDAMYWYRQDPGQGLRLIYYSQIVNDFQKGDIAEGYSVSREKKESFPLTVTSAQKNPTAFYLCASSPGTGATKNIQYFGAGTRLSVL.

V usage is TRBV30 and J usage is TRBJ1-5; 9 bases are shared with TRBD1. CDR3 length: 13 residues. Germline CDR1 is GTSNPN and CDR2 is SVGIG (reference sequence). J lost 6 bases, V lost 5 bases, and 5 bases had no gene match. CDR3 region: CAWGGQGGQPQHF. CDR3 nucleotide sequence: TGTGCCTGGGGGGGACAGGGTGGTCAGCCCCAGCATTTT.

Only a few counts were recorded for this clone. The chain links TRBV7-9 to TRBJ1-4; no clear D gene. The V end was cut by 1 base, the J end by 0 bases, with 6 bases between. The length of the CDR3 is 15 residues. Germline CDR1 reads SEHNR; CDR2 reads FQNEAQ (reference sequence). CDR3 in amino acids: CASSLGSATNEKLFF. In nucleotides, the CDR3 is TGTGCCAGCAGCTTAGGTTCCGCAACTAATGAAAAACTGTTTTTT.

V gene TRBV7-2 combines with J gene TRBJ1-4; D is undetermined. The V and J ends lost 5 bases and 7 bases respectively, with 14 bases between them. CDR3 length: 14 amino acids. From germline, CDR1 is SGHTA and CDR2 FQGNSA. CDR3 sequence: CASSHLSSGEKLFF. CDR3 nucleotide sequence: TGTGCCAGCAGCCACCTAAGCTCGGGTGAAAAACTGTTTTTT.

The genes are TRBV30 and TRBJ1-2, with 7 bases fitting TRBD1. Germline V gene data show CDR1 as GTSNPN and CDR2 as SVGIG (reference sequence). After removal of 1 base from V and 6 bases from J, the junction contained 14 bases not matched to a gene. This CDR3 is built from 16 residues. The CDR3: CAWSEPDRDPWNGYTF. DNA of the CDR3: TGTGCCTGGAGTGAGCCAGACAGGGATCCATGGAATGGCTACACCTTC.

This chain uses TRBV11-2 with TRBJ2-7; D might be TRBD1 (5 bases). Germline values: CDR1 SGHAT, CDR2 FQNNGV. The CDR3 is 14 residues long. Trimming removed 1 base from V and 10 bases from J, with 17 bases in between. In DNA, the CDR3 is TGTGCCAGCAGCTTAGGGGTCGGGCAGGGCAACCAGTACTTC. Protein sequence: CASSLGVGQGNQYF.

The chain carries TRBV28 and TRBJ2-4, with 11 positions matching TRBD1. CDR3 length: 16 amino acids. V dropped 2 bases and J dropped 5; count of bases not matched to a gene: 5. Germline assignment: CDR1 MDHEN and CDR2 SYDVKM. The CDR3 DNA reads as TGTGCCAGCAGTTTAGAGTTGGGACAGGGGGAAAACATTCAGTACTTC. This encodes CASSLELGQGENIQYF.

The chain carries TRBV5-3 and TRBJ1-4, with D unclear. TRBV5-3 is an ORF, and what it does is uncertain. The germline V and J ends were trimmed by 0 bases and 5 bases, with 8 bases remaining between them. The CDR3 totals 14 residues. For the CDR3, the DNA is TGTGCCAGAAGCTTGGAACAGCAGAATGAAAAACTGTTTTTT. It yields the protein CARSLEQQNEKLFF.

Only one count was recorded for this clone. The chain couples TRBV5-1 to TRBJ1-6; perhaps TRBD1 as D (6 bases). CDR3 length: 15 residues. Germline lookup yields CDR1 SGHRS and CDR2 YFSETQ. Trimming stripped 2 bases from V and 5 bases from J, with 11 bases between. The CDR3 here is CASSLAGANNSPLHF. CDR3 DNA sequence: TGCGCCAGCAGCTTAGCAGGGGCTAATAATTCACCCCTCCACTTT.

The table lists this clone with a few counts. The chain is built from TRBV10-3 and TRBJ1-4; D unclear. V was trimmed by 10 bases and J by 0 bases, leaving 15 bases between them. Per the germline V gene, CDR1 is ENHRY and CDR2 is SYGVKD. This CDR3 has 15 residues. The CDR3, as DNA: TGTGCCACCCGTTACCAGGCAGCAACTAATGAAAAACTGTTTTTT. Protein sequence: CATRYQAATNEKLFF.

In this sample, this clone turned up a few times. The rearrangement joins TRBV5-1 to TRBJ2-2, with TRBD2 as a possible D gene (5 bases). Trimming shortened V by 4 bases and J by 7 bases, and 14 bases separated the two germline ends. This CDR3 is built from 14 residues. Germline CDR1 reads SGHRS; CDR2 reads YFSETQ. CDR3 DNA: TGCGCCAGCAGCCCCACTAGGGAAGGCGGGGAGCTGTTTTTT. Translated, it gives CASSPTREGGELFF.

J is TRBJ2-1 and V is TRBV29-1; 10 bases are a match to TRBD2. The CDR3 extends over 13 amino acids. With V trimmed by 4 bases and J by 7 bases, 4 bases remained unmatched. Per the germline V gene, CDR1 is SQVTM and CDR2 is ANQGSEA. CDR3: CSVGAGGWNEQFF. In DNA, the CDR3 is TGCAGCGTTGGAGCGGGAGGGTGGAATGAGCAGTTCTTC.

The CDR3 loop reads CASSLLAGWDTTNVLTF. Written as DNA, the CDR3 is TGTGCCAGCAGTTTACTAGCGGGATGGGATACGACCAACGTCCTGACTTTC. The chain employs TRBV27 and TRBJ2-6; 9 bases match TRBD2. V lost 2 bases and J lost 8; bases outside the gene matches: 10. CDR3 size: 17 residues. Germline V lookup: CDR1 MNHEY, CDR2 SMNVEV (reference sequence).

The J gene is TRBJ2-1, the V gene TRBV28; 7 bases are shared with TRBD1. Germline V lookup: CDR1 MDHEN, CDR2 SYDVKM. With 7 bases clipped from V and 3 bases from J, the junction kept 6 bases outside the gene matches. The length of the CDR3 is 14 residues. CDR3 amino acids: CASTLGDSYNEQFF. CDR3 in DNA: TGTGCCAGCACTCTAGGGGACAGCTACAATGAGCAGTTCTTC.

The CDR3 DNA reads TGCGCCAGCAGCTTGGGCGACAGCCGAACACCCCTCCACTTT. This translates into CASSLGDSRTPLHF. The chain uses TRBV5-1 and TRBJ1-6; D perhaps matches TRBD1 (5 bases). Germline CDR1 is SGHRS and CDR2 is YFSETQ. V was cut by 0 bases and J by 11 bases, with 12 bases left in between. The CDR3 spans 14 residues. The full variable domain, completed using reference TRBV5-1 and TRBJ1-6, is KAGVTQTPRYLIKTRGQQVTLSCSPISGHRSVSWYQQTPGQGLQFLFEYFSETQRNKGNFPGRFSGRQFSNSRSEMNVSTLELGDSALYLCASSLGDSRTPLHFGNGTRLTVT.

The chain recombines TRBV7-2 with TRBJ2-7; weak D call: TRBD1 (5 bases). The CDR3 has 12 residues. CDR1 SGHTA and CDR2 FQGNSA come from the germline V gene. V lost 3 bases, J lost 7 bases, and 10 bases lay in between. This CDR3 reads CASSFPGKEQYF. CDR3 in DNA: TGTGCCAGCAGCTTTCCAGGGAAGGAGCAGTACTTC.

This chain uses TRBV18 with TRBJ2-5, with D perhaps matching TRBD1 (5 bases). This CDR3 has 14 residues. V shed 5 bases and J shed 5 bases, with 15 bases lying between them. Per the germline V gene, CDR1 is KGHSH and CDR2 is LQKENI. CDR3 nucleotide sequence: TGTGCCAGCTCAACCCTGGCAGGGCAGGAGACCCAGTACTTC. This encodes CASSTLAGQETQYF.

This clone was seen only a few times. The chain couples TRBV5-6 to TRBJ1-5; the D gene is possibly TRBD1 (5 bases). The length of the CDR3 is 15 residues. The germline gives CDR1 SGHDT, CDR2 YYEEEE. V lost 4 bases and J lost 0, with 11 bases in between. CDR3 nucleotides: TGTGCCAGCAGCCTCGGAGGGACTAGCAATCAGCCCCAGCATTTT. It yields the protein CASSLGGTSNQPQHF.

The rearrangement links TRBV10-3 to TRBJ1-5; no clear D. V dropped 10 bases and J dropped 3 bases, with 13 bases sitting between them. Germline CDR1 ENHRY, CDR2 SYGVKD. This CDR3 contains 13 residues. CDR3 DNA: TGTGCCACTGAAGCGGGGATCAATCAGCCCCAGCATTTT. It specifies CATEAGINQPQHF.

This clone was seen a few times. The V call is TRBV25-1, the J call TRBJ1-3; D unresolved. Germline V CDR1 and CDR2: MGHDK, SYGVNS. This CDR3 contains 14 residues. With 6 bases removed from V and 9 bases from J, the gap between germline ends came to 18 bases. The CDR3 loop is CASRSGSKQTTIYF. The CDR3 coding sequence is TGTGCCAGCAGATCCGGGTCCAAGCAAACCACCATATATTTT.

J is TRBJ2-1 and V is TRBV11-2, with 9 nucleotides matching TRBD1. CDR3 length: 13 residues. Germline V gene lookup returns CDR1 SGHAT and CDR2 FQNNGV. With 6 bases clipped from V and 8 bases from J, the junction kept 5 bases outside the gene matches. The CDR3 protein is CASSDRGWDEQFF. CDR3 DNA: TGTGCCAGCAGTGACAGGGGGTGGGATGAGCAGTTCTTC.

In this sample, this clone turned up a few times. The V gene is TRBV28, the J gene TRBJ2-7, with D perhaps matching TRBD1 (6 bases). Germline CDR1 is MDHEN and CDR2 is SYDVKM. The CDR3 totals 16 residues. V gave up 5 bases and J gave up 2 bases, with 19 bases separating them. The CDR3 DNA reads TGTGCCAGCAGTGTCCGCGGATGGACAGAGACCTACGAGCAGTACTTC. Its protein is CASSVRGWTETYEQYF.

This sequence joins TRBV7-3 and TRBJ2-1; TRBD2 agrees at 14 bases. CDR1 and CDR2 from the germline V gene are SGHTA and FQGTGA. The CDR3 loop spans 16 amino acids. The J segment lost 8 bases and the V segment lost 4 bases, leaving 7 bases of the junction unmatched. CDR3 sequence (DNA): TGTGCCAGCAGCTCACTCGGGACTAGCGGGAGCGATGAGCAGTTCTTC. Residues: CASSSLGTSGSDEQFF.